This TCR beta chain was documented in a study of T cell responses to AZD1222 COVID-19 vaccine. Study-wide background: The study pooled second doses at about 4 or about 12 weeks.

Losses at the gene ends were 4 bases for V and 2 bases for J; bases not matched to a gene: 13. CDR3 length equals 18 residues. Germline V gene lookup returns CDR1 LGHNA and CDR2 YNFKEQ. Clones were read by immunoSEQ multiplex PCR, and TCRdb kept only the in-frame ones, dropping some. The top ten hold approximately 1.4% of the sample, which has about 180,000 clones, about nine tenths seen once. This chain connects TRBV4-2 to TRBJ2-1, with 8 bases fitting TRBD1. The source was peripheral blood, collected on day 0 of AZD1222 vaccination. This receptor was identified in an adult in good health. The DNA of the CDR3 is TGTGCCAGCAGCCCCGGGGCCAGGGGGCTATCCCCCTACAATGAGCAGTTCTTC. Protein product: CASSPGARGLSPYNEQFF.